These 11 T cell receptor beta chains were all obtained from the same sample, sequenced in a study of cytomegalovirus exposure and HLA in healthy donors. Both 60 Vbeta primers and 13 Jbeta primers went into the PCR. Using immunoSEQ multiplex PCR, the repertoire was profiled, and TCRdb retains in-frame clones only, with some absent. The table lists 150,000 to 180,000 clones, roughly 80% of them singletons, with around 13% in the top ten. Sequences were obtained from PBMCs. These receptors all stem from a man under 40 in good health and CMV-seropositive.

The J gene is TRBJ2-1, the V gene TRBV5-4; 9 bases are a match to TRBD2. CDR1 and CDR2 (germline): SGHNT, YYREEE (reference sequence). The CDR3 totals 15 residues. V was pared by 2 bases and J by 8 bases, with 8 bases of the junction left unmatched. This CDR3 reads CASSLRREGSDEQFF. CDR3 coding DNA: TGTGCCAGCAGCTTACGGCGGGAGGGCTCTGATGAGCAGTTCTTC. The complete variable domain, with remaining parts taken from reference TRBV5-4 and TRBJ2-1, reads ETGVTQSPTHLIKTRGQQVTLRCSSQSGHNTVSWYQQALGQGPQFIFQYYREEENGRGNFPPRFSGLQFPNYSSELNVNALELDDSALYLCASSLRREGSDEQFFGPGTRLTVL.

The rearrangement uses TRBV12-5 and TRBJ1-1; D uncertain. This CDR3 has 9 residues. Trimming took off 11 bases at V and 11 bases at J, with 12 bases between the two ends. The germline V gene has CDR1 LGHNT and CDR2 FRNRAP. The CDR3 reads CARSVGAFF. Here the CDR3 DNA reads TGTGCTCGTTCGGTCGGGGCTTTCTTT.

This chain links TRBV11-1 with TRBJ1-1; D not resolved. Per the germline V gene, CDR1 is SGHAT and CDR2 is FQDESV (reference sequence). The V and J ends lost 4 bases and 10 bases respectively, with 13 bases between them. This CDR3 has 12 residues. CDR3 sequence reads: CASSSSGLSAFF. The CDR3 bases are TGTGCCAGCAGCTCGTCAGGTTTATCAGCTTTCTTT.

Turning to this clone: The sample holds other DNA sequences that translate to the same CDR3. This rearrangement joins TRBV18 to TRBJ2-7; the D gene is possibly TRBD1 (6 bases). V was trimmed by 0 bases and J by 4 bases, leaving 7 bases between them. The length of the CDR3 is 13 residues. Germline V gene sequence: CDR1 KGHSH, CDR2 LQKENI. The CDR3 spells CASSPPGGYEQYF. The CDR3 nucleotides are TGTGCCAGCTCACCACCAGGGGGTTACGAGCAGTACTTC.

The chain links TRBV7-9 to TRBJ2-5; TRBD2 agrees at 7 bases. The end of the DNA fits TRBJ2-7 better, so the J call may be wrong. Germline CDR1 reads SEHNR; CDR2 reads FQNEAQ (reference sequence). The CDR3 has 14 amino acids. The CDR3 protein is CASSLAGLVSEQYF. The CDR3 nucleotides read TGTGCCAGCAGCTTAGCCGGACTAGTCAGCGAGCAGTACTTC.

The chain joins TRBV19 to TRBJ2-4, with 7 bases lining up with TRBD1. The CDR3 is made up of 15 amino acids. V shed 3 bases and J 1 base; nucleotides not matched to a gene: 3. The germline V gene has CDR1 LNHDA and CDR2 SQIVND (reference sequence). In DNA form, the CDR3 reads TGTGCCAGTAGTATTTCAGGGGGTGCCAAAAACATTCAGTACTTC. It yields the protein CASSISGGAKNIQYF.

The chain employs TRBV6-5 and TRBJ2-5; TRBD1 matches at 7 bases. The CDR3 runs to 13 residues. Germline trimming cut 3 bases from V and 3 bases from J; bases unmatched to any gene: 1. Germline V gene lookup returns CDR1 MNHEY and CDR2 SVGAGI. CDR3 DNA: TGTGCCAGCAGTTATGACAGGGAAGAGACCCAGTACTTC. It specifies CASSYDREETQYF.

V usage is TRBV19 and J usage is TRBJ2-7, with 12 positions matching TRBD2. Losses at the gene ends were 4 bases for V and 2 bases for J; bases not matched to a gene: 0. Per the germline V gene, CDR1 is LNHDA and CDR2 is SQIVND (reference sequence). The CDR3 extends over 14 amino acids. CDR3 in DNA: TGTGCCAGTAGTACTAGCGGGGGGGCCTACGAGCAGTACTTC. Its protein is CASSTSGGAYEQYF.

The CDR3 bases are TGTGCCAGCAGCTTACTAGCGGGGAACGGCGATACGCAGTATTTT. The encoded protein is CASSLLAGNGDTQYF. The rearrangement joins TRBV7-2 to TRBJ2-3, with 9 bases identical to TRBD2. V lost 2 bases to trimming and J lost 6 bases; unmatched junction nucleotides: 6. Germline V gene lookup returns CDR1 SGHTA and CDR2 FQGNSA. This CDR3 has 15 amino acids.

Written as DNA, the CDR3 is TGTGCCATCCTGGACAGGGCTATAAACACTGAAGCTTTCTTT. Its translation is CAILDRAINTEAFF. This rearrangement joins TRBV6-1 to TRBJ1-1; TRBD1 matches 8 bases. The germline V gene encodes CDR1 MNHNS and CDR2 SASEGT. This CDR3 spans 14 amino acids. After removal of 10 bases from V and 2 bases from J, the junction contained 9 bases not matched to a gene.

V is TRBV19 and J is TRBJ1-5; possibly TRBD1 for D (5 bases). The germline V and J ends were trimmed by 4 bases and 7 bases, with 11 bases remaining between them. The V gene's germline CDR1 is LNHDA and CDR2 SQIVND (reference sequence). The CDR3 has 13 amino acids. The CDR3, as DNA: TGTGCCAGTAGTAACCACGGGGGGCAGCCCCAGCATTTT. As protein: CASSNHGGQPQHF.